Listed below are T cell receptor beta chains from one sample, sequenced in a study of shared clonotypes between healthy human individuals. Clones were read by immunoSEQ multiplex PCR, and TCRdb kept only the in-frame ones, dropping some. The sample lists around 1.1 million clones, roughly 77% occurring once. Input material: memory CD4+ T cells from PBMCs. These receptors came from a young man in good health. Some clones in this sample may be carry-over from other donors' samples. The conserved cysteine and the conserved F or W are not part of the CDR3 here. D genes are given only for firm matches.

j_call	v_call	d_call	cdr3_aa
TRBJ2-5	TRBV9	NA	ASSPSKATETQY
TRBJ2-2	TRBV9	NA	ASSVATSGPGELF
TRBJ2-1	TRBV5-1	TRBD1	ASSTTGNRYNEQF
TRBJ1-1	TRBV5-4	NA	ASSFQGWGEAF
TRBJ2-3	TRBV6-5	NA	ASSPGLGTDTQY
TRBJ2-6	TRBV4-2	TRBD2	ASSPRGGSGANVLT
TRBJ1-4	TRBV4-1	TRBD1	ASSQLTGVGEKLF
TRBJ2-5	TRBV27	NA	ASSLRETQY
TRBJ2-1	TRBV5-1	TRBD1	ASSLATGGSYNEQF
TRBJ2-7	TRBV11-2	NA	ASTQGTDSYEQY
TRBJ1-2	TRBV7-2	NA	ASSLDGVGGYT
TRBJ2-7	TRBV5-6	NA	ASSLGSHPAFSYEQY
TRBJ1-1	TRBV7-7	NA	ASSLAWGTEAF
TRBJ2-6	TRBV7-2	NA	ASSLRGVDSGANVLT
TRBJ1-2	TRBV7-3	NA	ASSLGPNYGYT
TRBJ1-3	TRBV4-1	TRBD1	ASSQEGQGAGNTIY
TRBJ2-1	TRBV28	TRBD2	ASSLDSGSYNEQF
TRBJ1-2	TRBV30	NA	AWSITHRYGYT
TRBJ1-5	TRBV19	TRBD1	ASQGQLNQPQH
TRBJ1-2	TRBV7-2	NA	ASSPATGTYGYT
TRBJ1-5	TRBV4-3	NA	ASSQWGNGRGDQPQH
TRBJ2-7	TRBV6-4	NA	ASTTGRLYEQY
TRBJ1-5	TRBV27	NA	ASSSRRGNQPQH
TRBJ1-1	TRBV6-5	NA	ASSYSYVGNTEAF
TRBJ2-2	TRBV12-5	NA	ASGLVGPNTGELF
TRBJ1-1	TRBV30	NA	AWMGDPNTEAF
TRBJ2-7	TRBV9	TRBD1	ASSVAIGTGAPDEQY
TRBJ2-7	TRBV10-3	TRBD1	AISPDRGEAYEQY
TRBJ1-3	TRBV30	NA	AWSNYPRTSGNTIY
TRBJ2-7	TRBV9	NA	ASSVWGGYEQY
TRBJ1-6	TRBV7-6	TRBD1	ASSLDDRGSSPLH
TRBJ2-7	TRBV7-2	NA	ASSSGQYEQY
TRBJ1-1	TRBV28	NA	ASSLTGVNTEAF
TRBJ2-7	TRBV11-2	NA	ASSPIPQRTYEQY
TRBJ2-7	TRBV2	TRBD2	ASKQAGASYEQY
TRBJ2-1	TRBV7-9	TRBD1	ASSWGTGGLEEQF
TRBJ2-2	TRBV4-2	NA	ASSQDQTAGELF
TRBJ1-1	TRBV7-9	NA	ASSPVSGTPMNTEAF
TRBJ2-7	TRBV6-5	TRBD1	ASSFGTGIHEQY
TRBJ1-4	TRBV5-4	NA	ASSRAGEATNEKLF
TRBJ1-2	TRBV30	NA	AWSPGPRGYT
TRBJ2-1	TRBV4-1	NA	ASSPKRGGGPLDEQF
TRBJ2-2	TRBV7-2	NA	ASSQDSTGELF
TRBJ1-1	TRBV11-3	NA	ASSYSGTNTEAF